Below, one T cell receptor (beta chain) is given with its context. Its antigen remains unidentified. The source of the sample is a study of STAT3 mutations in large granular lymphocyte leukemia. Points from the study as a whole: In T-cell large granular lymphocyte leukemia, about half of patients showed multiple immunodominant subclonotypes.

TCRdb's table, derived via immunoSEQ multiplex PCR, lists solely in-frame clones and lacks some. The table includes approximately 42,000 clones, roughly 81% detected once. V was clipped by 3 bases and J by 6 bases; unmatched bases: 2. Germline V lookup: CDR1 MNHEY, CDR2 SMNVEV (reference sequence). This CDR3 has 13 residues. The TCR was taken from a human donor with T large granular lymphocyte leukemia. Some clones in this sample may be carry-over from other donors' samples. Input material: PBMCs. This sequence joins TRBV27 and TRBJ2-3, with 8 bases fitting TRBD2. CDR3: CASSFRGGDTQYF. In DNA, the CDR3 is TGTGCCAGCAGTTTTCGGGGGGGGGATACGCAGTATTTT.